The sample holds many counts of the clone carrying this TCR beta chain. Antigen: not known. The sample belongs to a study of identical twins. Study results and caveats: The analysis was cross-sectional rather than longitudinal within donors. Out-of-frame alpha sequences shared by twins were enriched for low generation probability.

TCRdb reanalysed the 5' RACE reads using MiXCR and keeps one entry per CDR3 protein. The table shows approximately 690,000 distinct CDR3 sequences, with 5.5% to 6.5% occurring only once. V dropped 4 bases and J dropped 9; count of bases not matched to a gene: 7. Germline CDR1 and CDR2: SGHRS and YFSETQ. This CDR3 is built from 14 residues. The V call is TRBV5-1, the J call TRBJ2-1; 10 nucleotides align to TRBD1. Input material: naive T cells sorted from blood. The receptor's source is a young man in good health. The CDR3 reads CASSNRDRGGEQFF. The CDR3 DNA is TGCGCCAGCAGCAACCGGGACAGGGGAGGTGAGCAGTTCTTC.